This TCR beta chain is from a study of T cell responses to AZD1222 COVID-19 vaccine. V lost 0 bases to trimming and J lost 6 bases, with 2 bases between them. The CDR3 contains 12 residues. Germline CDR1 reads MNHEY; CDR2 reads SVGAGI. The count of this clone is one. Its antigen is still unknown. TCRdb's copy holds only in-frame clones and misses some; the assay was immunoSEQ multiplex PCR. The sample lists 25,000 to 35,000 clones; about 77% were seen once. Study results and caveats: Repertoires were obtained only post-peak T cell response.

This TCR was recovered from an adult in good health. Specimen: peripheral blood, collected on day 0 of AZD1222 vaccination. The rearrangement joins TRBV6-5 to TRBJ2-2; D call uncertain. The CDR3 coding sequence is TGTGCCAGCAGTTACTCTGCCGGGGAGCTGTTTTTT. It codes for CASSYSAGELFF.